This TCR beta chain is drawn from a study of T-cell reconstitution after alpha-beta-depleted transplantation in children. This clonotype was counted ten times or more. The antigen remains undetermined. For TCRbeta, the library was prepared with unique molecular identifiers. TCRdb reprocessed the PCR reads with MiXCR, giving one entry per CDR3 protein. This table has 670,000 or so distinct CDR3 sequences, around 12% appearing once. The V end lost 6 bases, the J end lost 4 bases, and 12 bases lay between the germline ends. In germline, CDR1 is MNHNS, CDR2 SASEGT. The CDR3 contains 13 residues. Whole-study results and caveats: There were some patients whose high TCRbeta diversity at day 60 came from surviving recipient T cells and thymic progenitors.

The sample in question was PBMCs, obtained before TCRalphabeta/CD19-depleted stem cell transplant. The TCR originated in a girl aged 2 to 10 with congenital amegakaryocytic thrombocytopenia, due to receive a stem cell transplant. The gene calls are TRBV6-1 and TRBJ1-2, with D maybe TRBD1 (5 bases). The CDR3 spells CASRDRDGYGYTF. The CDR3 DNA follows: TGTGCCAGCAGAGACCGGGACGGCTATGGCTACACCTTC.